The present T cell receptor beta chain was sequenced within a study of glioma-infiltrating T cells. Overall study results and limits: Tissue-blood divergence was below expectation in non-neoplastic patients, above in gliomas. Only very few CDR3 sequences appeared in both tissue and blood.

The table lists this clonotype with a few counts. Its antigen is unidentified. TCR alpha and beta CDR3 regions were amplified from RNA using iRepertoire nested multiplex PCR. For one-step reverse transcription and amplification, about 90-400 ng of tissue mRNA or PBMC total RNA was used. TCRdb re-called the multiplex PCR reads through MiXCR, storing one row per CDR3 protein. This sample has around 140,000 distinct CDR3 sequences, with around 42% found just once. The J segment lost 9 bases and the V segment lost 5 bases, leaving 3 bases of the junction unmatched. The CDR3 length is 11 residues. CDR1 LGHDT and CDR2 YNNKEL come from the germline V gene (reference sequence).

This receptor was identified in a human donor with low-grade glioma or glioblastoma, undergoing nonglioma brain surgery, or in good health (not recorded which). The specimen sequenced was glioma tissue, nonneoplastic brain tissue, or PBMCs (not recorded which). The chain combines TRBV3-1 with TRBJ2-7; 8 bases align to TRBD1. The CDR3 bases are TGTGCCAGCAGCAGCGGACAGGGGCAGTACTTC. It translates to CASSSGQGQYF.